This T cell receptor beta chain was recovered during a study of tumor T cells in aggressive B-cell lymphoma. TCRdb keeps only in-frame clones here, not all; method: immunoSEQ multiplex PCR. This table has some 10,000 clones, around 91% appearing once. The origin of this receptor is an adult with diffuse large B cell lymphoma. Sequenced sample: tumor tissue.

The CDR3 here is CASSVEDRAYGYTF. The CDR3 DNA is TGTGCCAGCAGCGTAGAGGACAGGGCCTATGGCTACACCTTC. The chain combines TRBV9 with TRBJ1-2, with 8 bases matching TRBD1. V lost 0 bases, J lost 4 bases, and 2 bases stayed unmatched. Germline V gene sequence: CDR1 SGDLS, CDR2 YYNGEE. There are 14 residues in the CDR3.